Presented here are 28 T cell receptor beta chains from one specimen sequenced in a study of blood T cell repertoires in COVID-19 (dated by TCRdb to 2020 to 2021). Receptor libraries were prepared by the immunoSEQ multiplex PCR assay. TCRdb provides this immuneACCESS table in a form limited to in-frame rearrangements. Some clones are lacking; in checked studies, under half of them reflect an unresolved V gene, and why the rest are absent is not known. Across this sample there are approximately 40,000 clones, with just under 90% seen only once. The ten largest clonotypes hold roughly 3.7% of the sample. Input material: peripheral blood. The receptors come from a man aged 40-49 years with COVID-19, enrolled during active disease.

The chain links TRBV29-1 to TRBJ2-7; 7 nucleotides line up with TRBD1. J lost 0 bases, V lost 5 bases, and 1 base had no gene match. Germline-derived CDR1 and CDR2 are SQVTM and ANQGSEA. This CDR3 comprises 12 residues. The DNA for the CDR3 is TGCAGCGTTAGGGGGCCCTCCTACGAGCAGTACTTC. Translation gives CSVRGPSYEQYF.

The chain combines TRBV4-1 with TRBJ2-7; the D gene is possibly TRBD2 (6 bases). Germline V CDR1 and CDR2: MGHRA, YSYEKL. CDR3 length: 15 residues. V lost 0 bases and J lost 6, with 15 bases in between. The CDR3 region is CASSQDASGGREQYF. DNA of the CDR3: TGCGCCAGCAGCCAAGATGCCTCAGGAGGGCGCGAGCAGTACTTC.

Only a few counts were recorded for this clone. The chain joins TRBV2 to TRBJ1-1, with 8 bases aligning to TRBD1. CDR3 length: 14 residues. The J segment lost 1 base and the V segment lost 9 bases, leaving 7 bases of the junction unmatched. Germline loops: CDR1 SNHLY, CDR2 FYNNEI. The CDR3 loop reads CASTPGQANTEAFF. The CDR3 nucleotides read TGTGCCAGTACTCCGGGACAGGCGAACACTGAAGCTTTCTTT.

This CDR3 is CASSIGTVNYGYTF. CDR3 DNA: TGTGCCAGCAGCATTGGGACAGTTAACTATGGCTACACCTTC. The chain recombines TRBV5-6 with TRBJ1-2; 7 bases match TRBD1. CDR1 SGHDT and CDR2 YYEEEE come from the germline V gene. This CDR3 region has 14 residues. The V segment lost 4 bases and the J segment 1 base; nucleotides outside the gene matches: 4.

The V gene is TRBV27, the J gene TRBJ2-1; TRBD2 matches at 12 bases. Germline V gives CDR1 MNHEY, CDR2 SMNVEV (reference sequence). The J segment lost 8 bases and the V segment lost 4 bases, leaving 6 bases of the junction unmatched. The CDR3 runs to 15 residues. CDR3 nucleotide sequence: TGTGCCAGCAGTTCCCTAGCGGGGGGGAGGTATGAGCAGTTCTTC. This encodes CASSSLAGGRYEQFF.

The chain has TRBV9 and TRBJ2-7; 8 nucleotides agree with TRBD1. The germline gives CDR1 SGDLS, CDR2 YYNGEE. Losses at the gene ends were 3 bases for V and 1 base for J; bases not matched to a gene: 3. The CDR3 covers 14 residues. The CDR3 DNA reads TGTGCCAGCAGCGCCGGGGACAGGTCCTACGAGCAGTACTTC. Translated: CASSAGDRSYEQYF.

The V and J genes are TRBV7-9 and TRBJ2-3, with 8 bases fitting TRBD2. The CDR3 is 15 residues long. V lost 5 bases, J lost 4 bases, and 8 bases stayed unmatched. Looked up from germline, CDR1 is SEHNR and CDR2 is FQNEAQ (reference sequence). The chain's CDR3 is CASSQVAGGADTQYF. CDR3 nucleotides: TGTGCCAGCAGCCAAGTGGCGGGGGGTGCAGATACGCAGTATTTT.

The rearrangement joins TRBV12-3 or TRBV12-4 to TRBJ1-3; TRBD1 might be the D (5 bases). The CDR3 totals 13 residues. V was cut by 6 bases and J by 4 bases, with 10 bases left in between. The CDR3 loop reads CASSPGGGNTIYF. In nucleotides, the CDR3 is TGTGCCAGCAGCCCTGGGGGGGGAAACACCATATATTTT.

This chain connects TRBV19 to TRBJ1-1, with D unclear. The CDR3 spans 16 residues. V was pared by 6 bases and J by 1 base, with 18 bases between. CDR1 LNHDA and CDR2 SQIVND come from the germline V gene (reference sequence). CDR3 nucleotides: TGTGCCAGTAGGGGTACCGGGATACAAGGGAACACTGAAGCTTTCTTT. Its protein product is CASRGTGIQGNTEAFF.

V usage is TRBV11-2 and J usage is TRBJ1-4; 9 bases agree with TRBD1. Germline CDR1 and CDR2: SGHAT and FQNNGV. The junction had 4 bases not matched to a gene; V was cut back by 1 base and J by 4 bases. The CDR3 has 16 residues. CDR3: CASSLAPGQGNEKLFF. DNA of the CDR3: TGTGCCAGCAGCTTAGCTCCGGGACAGGGTAATGAAAAACTGTTTTTT.

This clone has only a few counts. The chain uses TRBV2 and TRBJ2-1, with 9 bases aligning to TRBD1. Per the germline V gene, CDR1 is SNHLY and CDR2 is FYNNEI. Losses at the gene ends were 3 bases for V and 6 bases for J; bases not matched to a gene: 9. CDR3 length: 16 amino acids. CDR3 protein: CASSDWGTGLLNEQFF. Here the CDR3 DNA reads TGTGCCAGCAGTGACTGGGGGACAGGGTTACTCAATGAGCAGTTCTTC.

This rearrangement joins TRBV30 to TRBJ1-3, with D possibly being TRBD1 (6 bases). The V gene's germline CDR1 is GTSNPN and CDR2 SVGIG (reference sequence). With 2 bases removed from V and 0 bases from J, the gap between germline ends came to 14 bases. The CDR3 covers 16 residues. DNA for the CDR3: TGTGCCTGGAGTCCCCGGGGGGCCTCCTCTGGAAACACCATATATTTT. Protein sequence: CAWSPRGASSGNTIYF.

This clone was counted a single time. The chain employs TRBV10-3 and TRBJ2-5, with D possibly being TRBD1 (5 bases). The CDR3 is 15 amino acids. Trimming removed 3 bases at V and 5 bases at J, with 16 bases between. Germline V gene sequence: CDR1 ENHRY, CDR2 SYGVKD. The CDR3 coding sequence is TGTGCCATCAGTGATTTCGGTGGAAAGGGGGAGACCCAGTACTTC. Translation gives CAISDFGGKGETQYF.

CDR3 DNA sequence: TGTGCCAGCAGACTGACAGGAAATGAGCAGTTCTTC. Protein: CASRLTGNEQFF. The J gene is TRBJ2-1, the V gene TRBV12-3 or TRBV12-4; a possible D gene is TRBD1 (6 bases). The length of the CDR3 is 12 residues. V was clipped by 6 bases and J by 7 bases, with 10 bases between them.

In this sample, this clone turned up a few times. Other DNA sequences in the sample encode the same CDR3. The chain recombines TRBV5-1 with TRBJ1-1, with D possibly matching TRBD1 (6 bases). Trimming took 4 bases from V and 1 from J, leaving 11 bases between them. Germline CDR1 is SGHRS and CDR2 is YFSETQ. The CDR3 consists of 14 residues. This chain's CDR3 is CASSRGQSNTEAFF. The DNA for the CDR3 is TGCGCCAGCAGCAGAGGACAGTCGAACACTGAAGCTTTCTTT.

This clone has only one observation. This sequence joins TRBV5-6 and TRBJ1-2; no clear D gene. The CDR3 totals 14 residues. Trimming cost V 0 bases and J 0 bases, with 6 bases left between them. Germline V CDR1 and CDR2: SGHDT, YYEEEE. The CDR3 coding sequence is TGTGCCAGCAGCTTGGGGTCGGCTAACTATGGCTACACCTTC. Protein product: CASSLGSANYGYTF.

The chain employs TRBV29-1 and TRBJ2-6; D is possibly TRBD1 (6 bases). The germline V gene encodes CDR1 SQVTM and CDR2 ANQGSEA. The length of the CDR3 is 15 residues. Trimming left V 6 bases short and J 0 bases short, with 12 bases between. CDR3 region: CSVAGTTSGANVLTF. CDR3 nucleotide sequence: TGCAGCGTCGCCGGGACAACCTCTGGGGCCAACGTCCTGACTTTC.

The table lists this clone with a count of one. The chain couples TRBV6-2 or TRBV6-3 to TRBJ2-2; no reliable D call. Between the trimmed V and J ends, which lost 0 bases and 6 bases, there was a span of 17 bases. The CDR3 is 17 amino acids. Germline V gene lookup returns CDR1 MNHEY and CDR2 SVGEGT. The CDR3 loop is CASSYSPWAKGSGELFF. CDR3 coding DNA: TGTGCCAGCAGTTACTCGCCTTGGGCGAAAGGATCCGGGGAGCTGTTTTTT.

V usage is TRBV4-1 and J usage is TRBJ1-1; D gene ambiguous. Germline lookup yields CDR1 MGHRA and CDR2 YSYEKL. There are 14 residues in the CDR3. V dropped 0 bases and J dropped 3 bases, with 8 bases sitting between them. Here the CDR3 reads CASSQDEGDTEAFF. DNA for the CDR3: TGCGCCAGCAGCCAAGATGAGGGCGACACTGAAGCTTTCTTT.

The V call is TRBV28, the J call TRBJ1-3; unclear D gene. Looked up from germline, CDR1 is MDHEN and CDR2 is SYDVKM. The CDR3 consists of 12 residues. Trimming shortened V by 6 bases and J by 2 bases, and 5 bases separated the two germline ends. The chain's CDR3 is CASRGTGNTIYF. CDR3 bases: TGTGCCAGCAGGGGCACTGGAAACACCATATATTTT.

The chain carries TRBV12-3 or TRBV12-4 and TRBJ1-1; D is possibly TRBD1 (6 bases). This CDR3 comprises 13 residues. V lost 6 bases and J lost 9, with 17 bases in between. CDR3 sequence reads: CASRLQDSSQAFF. The CDR3 DNA reads as TGTGCCAGCAGATTACAGGACAGTAGTCAAGCTTTCTTT.

Written as DNA, the CDR3 is TGCGCCAGCAGCCAAGAGGCTAGCTCTGGGGCCAACGTCCTGACTTTC. This codes for CASSQEASSGANVLTF. V gene TRBV4-1 combines with J gene TRBJ2-6; D unclear. Trimming left V 0 bases short and J 0 bases short, with 6 bases between. Germline CDR1 reads MGHRA; CDR2 reads YSYEKL. CDR3 length equals 16 residues.

The chain combines TRBV5-1 with TRBJ2-2; 8 bases are shared with TRBD1. The V gene's germline CDR1 is SGHRS and CDR2 YFSETQ. J was trimmed by 4 bases and V by 4 bases; bases with no gene match: 6. The CDR3 covers 15 residues. As DNA, the CDR3 is TGCGCCAGCAGCGGACCAACAGGGGGCACCGGGGAGCTGTTTTTT. It is translated as CASSGPTGGTGELFF.

The chain combines TRBV30 with TRBJ1-4; D gene uncertain. This CDR3 has 12 amino acids. Germline lookup yields CDR1 GTSNPN and CDR2 SVGIG (reference sequence). V was clipped by 0 bases and J by 8 bases, with 7 bases between them. This chain's CDR3 is CAWSVRLEKLFF. The CDR3 nucleotides are TGTGCCTGGAGTGTTCGACTCGAAAAACTGTTTTTT. The whole variable domain, filled in from reference TRBV30 and TRBJ1-4, reads SQTIHQWPATLVQPVGSPLSLECTVEGTSNPNLYWYRQAAGRGLQLLFYSVGIGQISSEVPQNLSASRPQDRQFILSSKKLLLSDSGFYLCAWSVRLEKLFFGSGTQLSVL.

The genes are TRBV6-5 and TRBJ1-1; 7 positions agree with TRBD1. The CDR3 covers 15 residues. Losses at the gene ends were 3 bases for V and 1 base for J; bases not matched to a gene: 5. Germline V CDR1 and CDR2: MNHEY, SVGAGI. The CDR3, as DNA: TGTGCCAGCAGTTATGTCGGGACAGCGAACACTGAAGCTTTCTTT. This codes for CASSYVGTANTEAFF.

CDR3 region: CASSLGQGDEQYF. CDR3 DNA sequence: TGTGCCAGCAGCTTGGGCCAGGGCGACGAGCAGTACTTC. V usage is TRBV11-1 and J usage is TRBJ2-7, with D perhaps TRBD1 (5 bases). CDR1 is SGHAT and CDR2 is FQDESV in the germline V gene (reference sequence). V gave up 3 bases and J gave up 5 bases, with 11 bases separating them. This CDR3 comprises 13 residues.

The chain carries TRBV7-3 and TRBJ1-1, with D unclear. V was shortened by 1 base and J by 1 base, with 4 bases between the two germline ends. CDR1 SGHTA and CDR2 FQGTGA come from the germline V gene. This CDR3 is 13 amino acids long. The CDR3 region has the DNA TGTGCCAGCAGCTTAATAAAGAACACTGAAGCTTTCTTT. This encodes CASSLIKNTEAFF.

The chain links TRBV6-5 to TRBJ2-2; the D gene is possibly TRBD1 (5 bases). Germline loops: CDR1 MNHEY, CDR2 SVGAGI. V was clipped by 7 bases and J by 4 bases, with 16 bases between them. The CDR3 has 15 residues. CDR3: CASMIGAGFTGELFF. CDR3 sequence (DNA): TGTGCCAGCATGATAGGGGCTGGTTTCACCGGGGAGCTGTTTTTT.